This is a list of T cell receptor beta chains from one sample in a study of T cells in Graves' hyperthyroidism and ophthalmopathy. TCRdb passed the multiplex PCR reads through MiXCR, listing each CDR3 protein once. The data hold a few hundred thousand distinct CDR3 sequences, with around an eighth observed a single time. Sequences were obtained from blood. These receptors came from a man aged 25 to 45 with Graves' hyperthyroidism that later progressed to Graves' ophthalmopathy. Both conserved end residues are part of each CDR3. A D gene is named only where the DNA matches it firmly. Only some rows state a clone size, as once, few, many or a class for expanded clones.

V	length	D	size	J	DNA	CDR3
TRBV2	13	TRBD1	many	TRBJ1-5	TGTGCCAGCAGAACAGGGGAGGGTCAGCCCCAGCATTTT	CASRTGEGQPQHF
TRBV12-3/TRBV12-4	13	NA	many	TRBJ1-5	TGTGCCAGCAGTTTATATGAGAATCAGCCCCAGCATTTT	CASSLYENQPQHF
TRBV9	14	NA	few	TRBJ1-4	TGTGCCAGCAGCGTAGGGAGTGGCGGAGAAAAACTGTTTTTT	CASSVGSGGEKLFF
TRBV20-1	15	NA	many	TRBJ1-2	TGCAGTGCTCCCGATCCCACTTTAGCTAACTATGGCTACACCTTC	CSAPDPTLANYGYTF
TRBV4-1	14	NA	few	TRBJ1-2	TGCGCCAGCAGCCAAGGTCCAGGGTACTATGGCTACACCTTC	CASSQGPGYYGYTF
TRBV2	16	NA	many	TRBJ2-5	TGTGCCAGCAGTGTGGACCGCCCTGATTTGGGAGAGACCCAGTACTTC	CASSVDRPDLGETQYF
TRBV4-1	15	NA	many	TRBJ1-6	TGCGCCAGCAGCCAGTCCGGGGCGTCAAATTCACCCCTCCACTTT	CASSQSGASNSPLHF
TRBV28	14	NA	few	TRBJ1-1	TGTGCCAGCAATAAGAGTAGGGTGAACACTGAAGCTTTCTTT	CASNKSRVNTEAFF
TRBV18	13	TRBD2	many	TRBJ2-3	TGTGCCAGCTCACCACCTCAGGGAGGGCCGCAGTATTTT	CASSPPQGGPQYF
TRBV28	14	NA	many	TRBJ2-3	TGTGCCAGCACCTTAGCGGCAGGATCAGATACGCAGTATTTT	CASTLAAGSDTQYF
TRBV19	13	NA	NA	TRBJ1-1	TGTGCCAGTAGTATAGCTACGGACACTGAAGCTTTCTTT	CASSIATDTEAFF
TRBV6-5	15	NA	NA	TRBJ2-7	TGTGCCAGCAGTTACAGCCCCGGGGGCCCCTACGAGCAGTACTTC	CASSYSPGGPYEQYF
TRBV5-5	15	TRBD2	many	TRBJ2-5	TGTGCCAGCAGCTTGGCCGGGAGGGACCAAGAGACCCAGTACTTC	CASSLAGRDQETQYF
TRBV11-2	15	NA	many	TRBJ2-3	TGTGCCAGCAGCTTAGGCGATTTTGTCACAGATACGCAGTATTTT	CASSLGDFVTDTQYF
TRBV6-5	16	NA	NA	TRBJ1-4	TGTGCCAGCAGTTACTCGAGCAGGGATTTTGGCGAAAAACTGTTTTTT	CASSYSSRDFGEKLFF
TRBV7-9	14	NA	NA	TRBJ2-7	TGTGCCAGCAGCCTCGGACCCACAGACTACGAGCAGTACTTC	CASSLGPTDYEQYF
TRBV12-3/TRBV12-4	13	NA	many	TRBJ1-2	TGTGCCAGCAGTTTAAAGGGGGGGAAGGAGCACACCTTC	CASSLKGGKEHTF
TRBV27	11	NA	few	TRBJ2-5	TGTGCCAGCCCGGCCCGGGAGACCCAGTACTTC	CASPARETQYF
TRBV20-1	14	TRBD2	few	TRBJ2-5	TGCAGTGCTTTGAGCGGGGGAATCCAAGAGACCCAGTACTTC	CSALSGGIQETQYF
TRBV28	15	NA	many	TRBJ1-4	TGTGCCAGCAGGGGCAGGTTAGGGTGGGGTGAAAAACTGTTTTTT	CASRGRLGWGEKLFF
TRBV30	13	TRBD2	few	TRBJ2-1	TGTGCCTGGACTTCCAGCGGGGGGGCGGGGCAGTTCTTC	CAWTSSGGAGQFF
TRBV7-9	16	TRBD2	NA	TRBJ2-7	TGTGCCAGCAGCTCAGGCTCGGCGAGCGGGAAGGACGAGCAGTACTTC	CASSSGSASGKDEQYF
TRBV30	14	NA	many	TRBJ2-3	TGTGCCTGGAGTGGGAGGGGTCTGGCAGATACGCAGTATTTT	CAWSGRGLADTQYF
TRBV28	16	NA	many	TRBJ1-4	TGTGCCAGCAGTTCCAGGACAGTTACTACGGGTGAAAAACTGTTTTTT	CASSSRTVTTGEKLFF
TRBV12-3/TRBV12-4	18	TRBD1	many	TRBJ1-5	TGTGCCAGCAGTTTAGCCATGGGACAGGGGCCAAGCAATCAGCCCCAGCATTTT	CASSLAMGQGPSNQPQHF
TRBV29-1	15	TRBD1	NA	TRBJ2-7	TGCAGCGTTGTTGGTAGGGGGCCAAGGTCCTACGAGCAGTACTTC	CSVVGRGPRSYEQYF
TRBV12-3/TRBV12-4	11	NA	many	TRBJ2-1	TGTGCCAGCAGCTTAGGGGATGAGCAGTTCTTC	CASSLGDEQFF
TRBV6-2/TRBV6-3	16	NA	few	TRBJ2-5	TGTGCCAGCAGTTACTCCCTCTCGCGGGGGCCGGAGACCCAGTACTTC	CASSYSLSRGPETQYF
TRBV7-9	13	NA	many	TRBJ2-5	TGTGCCAGCAGACGCCGGGACCGAGAGACCCAGTACTTC	CASRRRDRETQYF
TRBV6-2/TRBV6-3	13	TRBD1	many	TRBJ1-2	TGTGCCAGCACCGCGGACAGGGTCTTCGGCTACACCTTC	CASTADRVFGYTF
TRBV7-2	17	NA	NA	TRBJ2-6	TGTGCCAGCAGCTTAGGGTGGAGGGGGGCTGGGGCCAACGTCCTGACTTTC	CASSLGWRGAGANVLTF
TRBV29-1	14	TRBD1	many	TRBJ1-2	TGCAGCGTTGAAGGGGGACAGGGACACTATGGCTACACCTTC	CSVEGGQGHYGYTF
TRBV30	11	NA	few	TRBJ2-5	TGTGCCTGGAGTTTCTCCGAGACCCAGTACTTC	CAWSFSETQYF
TRBV19	16	NA	NA	TRBJ1-6	TGTGCCAGTAGGACGACCTTCAACTCCTATAATTCACCCCTCCACTTT	CASRTTFNSYNSPLHF
TRBV6-2/TRBV6-3	13	NA	NA	TRBJ2-5	TGTGCCAGCAGTCTTCTTTCAAGAGACACCCAGTACTTC	CASSLLSRDTQYF
TRBV10-2	14	TRBD1	NA	TRBJ1-2	TGCGCCAGCAGTGACACAGGGGGCAACTATGGCTACACCTTC	CASSDTGGNYGYTF
TRBV2	15	TRBD1	many	TRBJ2-1	TGTGCCAGCAGCCCCGGGACAGGGAATCGGAATGAGCAGTTCTTC	CASSPGTGNRNEQFF
TRBV19	13	NA	few	TRBJ1-1	TGTGCCAGTAGTATGTCGTGGAACACTGAAGCTTTCTTT	CASSMSWNTEAFF
TRBV28	14	TRBD1	many	TRBJ1-1	TGTGCCAGCAGCAACAGGGGCTGGAACACTGAAGCTTTCTTT	CASSNRGWNTEAFF
TRBV7-9	15	TRBD1	NA	TRBJ2-1	TGTGCCAGCAGCCAGGGACAGGGGTTCCACAATGAGCAGTTCTTC	CASSQGQGFHNEQFF
TRBV20-1	19	TRBD2	NA	TRBJ2-2	TGCAGTGCTAGAGATTTGGGGACTAGCGGGGTTACGAACACCGGGGAGCTGTTTTTT	CSARDLGTSGVTNTGELFF
TRBV3-1	16	TRBD2	many	TRBJ2-3	TGTGCCAGCAGCCAAGAGTTAGCGGGGTACACAGATACGCAGTATTTT	CASSQELAGYTDTQYF
TRBV20-1	16	TRBD2	NA	TRBJ2-3	TGCAGTGCTAGTTACTTGGTAGCGGGGAGCACAGATACGCAGTATTTT	CSASYLVAGSTDTQYF
TRBV6-2/TRBV6-3	14	TRBD2	NA	TRBJ2-1	TGTGCCAGCAGAATAGCGGGCCTCTTCAATGAGCAGTTCTTC	CASRIAGLFNEQFF
TRBV30	14	TRBD1	NA	TRBJ1-1	TGTGCCTGGACCTGGACAGGGGCGAACACTGAAGCTTTCTTT	CAWTWTGANTEAFF
TRBV20-1	14	NA	many	TRBJ1-1	TGCAGTGCTTCCTCAGGGGAGGCGTACACTGAAGCTTTCTTT	CSASSGEAYTEAFF
TRBV12-3/TRBV12-4	13	NA	many	TRBJ1-2	TGTGCCAGCAGTTCCAGGGGTGTAAATGGCTACACCTTC	CASSSRGVNGYTF
TRBV6-1	16	TRBD2	many	TRBJ2-5	TGTGCCAGCAAGCCTCGGACTAGCGGGGGGCAAGAGACCCAGTACTTC	CASKPRTSGGQETQYF
TRBV4-2	17	TRBD2	few	TRBJ2-7	TGTGCCAGCAGCCAAGGTACAGGACTAGCGGACTCCTACGAGCAGTACTTC	CASSQGTGLADSYEQYF
TRBV6-2/TRBV6-3	16	NA	NA	TRBJ1-6	TGTGCCAGCAGTTACTCGAACGTCGGCTTTAATTCACCCCTCCACTTT	CASSYSNVGFNSPLHF
TRBV7-9	19	TRBD1	many	TRBJ1-5	TGTGCCAGCAGCTCTAGCCGGGACAGGGAGGGTCGGAGCAATCAGCCCCAGCATTTT	CASSSSRDREGRSNQPQHF
TRBV11-2	15	NA	many	TRBJ2-7	TGTGCCAGCAGCTTATTACTCAGGGGAATAAACGAGCAGTACTTC	CASSLLLRGINEQYF
TRBV5-4	13	TRBD2	NA	TRBJ2-7	TGTGCCAGCAGCGAGGGACTAGGATACGAGCAGTACTTC	CASSEGLGYEQYF
TRBV5-1	15	NA	NA	TRBJ2-3	TGCGCCAGCAGCCTCGGGGGCCTCCGCACAGATACGCAGTATTTT	CASSLGGLRTDTQYF